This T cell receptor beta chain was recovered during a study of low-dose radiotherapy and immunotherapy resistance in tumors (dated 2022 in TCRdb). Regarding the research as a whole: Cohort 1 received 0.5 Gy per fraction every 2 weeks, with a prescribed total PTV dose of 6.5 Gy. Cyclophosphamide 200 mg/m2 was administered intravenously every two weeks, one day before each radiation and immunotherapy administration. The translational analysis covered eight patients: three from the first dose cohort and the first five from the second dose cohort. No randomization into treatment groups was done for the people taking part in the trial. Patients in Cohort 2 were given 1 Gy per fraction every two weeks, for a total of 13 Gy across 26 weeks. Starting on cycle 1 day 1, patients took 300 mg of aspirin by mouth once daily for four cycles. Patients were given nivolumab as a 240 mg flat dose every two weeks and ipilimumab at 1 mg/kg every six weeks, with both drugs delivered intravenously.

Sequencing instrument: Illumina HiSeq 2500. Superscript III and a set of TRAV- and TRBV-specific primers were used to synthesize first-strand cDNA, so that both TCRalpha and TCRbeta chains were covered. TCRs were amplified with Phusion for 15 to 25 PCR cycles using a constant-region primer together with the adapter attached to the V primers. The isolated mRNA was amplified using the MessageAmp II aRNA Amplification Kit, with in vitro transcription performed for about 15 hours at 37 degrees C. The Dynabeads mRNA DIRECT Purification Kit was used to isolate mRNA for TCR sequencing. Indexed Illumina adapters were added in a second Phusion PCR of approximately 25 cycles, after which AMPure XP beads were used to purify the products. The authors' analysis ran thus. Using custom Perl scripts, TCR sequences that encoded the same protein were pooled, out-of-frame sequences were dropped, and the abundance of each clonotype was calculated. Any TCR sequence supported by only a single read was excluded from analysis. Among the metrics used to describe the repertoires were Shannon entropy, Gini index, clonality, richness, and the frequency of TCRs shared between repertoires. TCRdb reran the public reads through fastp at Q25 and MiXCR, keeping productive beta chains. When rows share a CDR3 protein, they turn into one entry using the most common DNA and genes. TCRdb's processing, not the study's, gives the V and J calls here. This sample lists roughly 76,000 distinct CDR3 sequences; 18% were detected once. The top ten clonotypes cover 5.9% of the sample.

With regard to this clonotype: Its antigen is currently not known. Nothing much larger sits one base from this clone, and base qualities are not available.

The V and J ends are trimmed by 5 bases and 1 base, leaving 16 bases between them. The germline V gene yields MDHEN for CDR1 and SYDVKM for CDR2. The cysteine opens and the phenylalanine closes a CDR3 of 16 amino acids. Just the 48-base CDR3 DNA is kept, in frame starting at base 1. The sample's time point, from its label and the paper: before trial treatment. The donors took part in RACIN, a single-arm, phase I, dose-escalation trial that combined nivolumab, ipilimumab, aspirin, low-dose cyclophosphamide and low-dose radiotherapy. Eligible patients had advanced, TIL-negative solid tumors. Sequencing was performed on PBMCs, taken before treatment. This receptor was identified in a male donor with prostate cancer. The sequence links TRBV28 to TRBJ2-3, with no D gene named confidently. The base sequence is TGTGCCAGCAGTCCCCCTTCGGGTTATGGCACAGATACGCAGTATTTT. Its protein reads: CASSPPSGYGTDTQYF.